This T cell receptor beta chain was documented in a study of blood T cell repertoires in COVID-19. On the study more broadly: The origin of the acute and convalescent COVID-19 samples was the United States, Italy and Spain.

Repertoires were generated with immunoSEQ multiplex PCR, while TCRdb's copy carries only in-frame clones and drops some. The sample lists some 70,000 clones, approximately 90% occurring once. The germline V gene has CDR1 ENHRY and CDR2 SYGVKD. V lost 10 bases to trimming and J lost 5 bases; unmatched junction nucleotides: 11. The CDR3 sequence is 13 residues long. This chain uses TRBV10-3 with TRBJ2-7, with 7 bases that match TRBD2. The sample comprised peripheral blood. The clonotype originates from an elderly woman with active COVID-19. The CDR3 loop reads CATGPPAGNEQYF. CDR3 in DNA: TGTGCCACCGGGCCCCCAGCGGGAAACGAGCAGTACTTC.